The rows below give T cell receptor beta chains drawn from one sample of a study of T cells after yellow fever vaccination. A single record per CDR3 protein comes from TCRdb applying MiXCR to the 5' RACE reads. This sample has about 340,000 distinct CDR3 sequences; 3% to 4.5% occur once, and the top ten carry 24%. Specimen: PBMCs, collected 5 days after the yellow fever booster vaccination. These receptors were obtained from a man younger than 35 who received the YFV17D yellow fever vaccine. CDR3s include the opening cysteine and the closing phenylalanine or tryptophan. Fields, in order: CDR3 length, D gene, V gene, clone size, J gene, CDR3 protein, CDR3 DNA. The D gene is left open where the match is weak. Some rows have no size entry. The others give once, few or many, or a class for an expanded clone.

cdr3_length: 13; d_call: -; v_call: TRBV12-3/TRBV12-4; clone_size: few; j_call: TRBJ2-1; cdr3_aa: CASTLDSYNEQFF; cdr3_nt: TGTGCCAGCACTCTGGACAGTTACAATGAGCAGTTCTTC
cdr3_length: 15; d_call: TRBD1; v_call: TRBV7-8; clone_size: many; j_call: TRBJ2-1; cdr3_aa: CASSPGGRGYNEQFF; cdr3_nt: TGTGCCAGCAGCCCAGGAGGCAGGGGGTACAATGAGCAGTTCTTC
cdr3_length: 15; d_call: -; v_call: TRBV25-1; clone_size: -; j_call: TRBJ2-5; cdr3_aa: CASSATPGVGETQYF; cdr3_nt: TGTGCCAGCAGTGCGACGCCGGGGGTTGGAGAGACCCAGTACTTC
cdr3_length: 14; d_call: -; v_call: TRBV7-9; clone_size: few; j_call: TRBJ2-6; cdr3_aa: CASSEVGGANVLTF; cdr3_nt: TGTGCCAGCAGTGAGGTCGGTGGGGCCAACGTCCTGACTTTC
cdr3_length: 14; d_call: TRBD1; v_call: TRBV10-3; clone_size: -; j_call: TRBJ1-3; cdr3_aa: CAITQDRGRNTIYF; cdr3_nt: TGTGCCATCACCCAAGACAGGGGTAGGAACACCATATATTTT
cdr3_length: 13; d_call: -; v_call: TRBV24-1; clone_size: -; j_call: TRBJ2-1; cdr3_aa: CATSDFNSNEQFF; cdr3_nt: TGTGCCACCAGTGATTTTAACAGTAATGAGCAGTTCTTC
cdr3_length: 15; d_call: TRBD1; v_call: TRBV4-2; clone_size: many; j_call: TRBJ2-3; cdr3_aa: CAGSQGTGGADTQYF; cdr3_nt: TGTGCCGGCAGCCAAGGGACAGGGGGCGCAGATACGCAGTATTTT
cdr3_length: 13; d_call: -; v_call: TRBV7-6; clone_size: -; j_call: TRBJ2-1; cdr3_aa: CASSSRVWGEQFF; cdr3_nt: TGTGCCAGCAGCTCCAGGGTCTGGGGTGAGCAGTTCTTC
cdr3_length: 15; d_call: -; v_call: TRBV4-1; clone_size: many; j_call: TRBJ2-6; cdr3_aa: CASSPRGSGANVLTF; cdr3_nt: TGCGCCAGCAGCCCGAGGGGCTCTGGGGCCAACGTCCTGACTTTC
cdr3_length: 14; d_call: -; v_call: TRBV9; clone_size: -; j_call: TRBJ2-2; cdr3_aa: CASSVDSDTGELFF; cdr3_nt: TGTGCCAGCAGCGTAGATTCCGACACCGGGGAGCTGTTTTTT
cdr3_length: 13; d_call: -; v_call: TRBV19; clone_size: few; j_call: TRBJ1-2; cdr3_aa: CASSIGQHYGYTF; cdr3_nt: TGTGCCAGTAGTATTGGCCAGCACTATGGCTACACCTTC
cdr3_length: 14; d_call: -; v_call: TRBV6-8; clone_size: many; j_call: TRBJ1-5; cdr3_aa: CASTPGTFNQPQHF; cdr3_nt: TGTGCCAGCACCCCCGGGACATTCAATCAGCCCCAGCATTTT
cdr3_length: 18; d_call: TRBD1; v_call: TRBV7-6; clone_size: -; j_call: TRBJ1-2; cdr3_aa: CASSFTYGRGQGDHGYTF; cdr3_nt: TGTGCCAGCAGCTTCACATACGGTAGAGGACAGGGAGATCATGGCTACACCTTC
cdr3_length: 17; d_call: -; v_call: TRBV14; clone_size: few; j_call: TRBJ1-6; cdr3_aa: CASRGQVGSSYNSPLHF; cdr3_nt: TGTGCCAGCCGCGGTCAGGTCGGGAGCTCCTATAATTCACCCCTCCACTTT
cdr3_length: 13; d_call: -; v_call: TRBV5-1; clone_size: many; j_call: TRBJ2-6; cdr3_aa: CASRISGANVLTF; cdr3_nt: TGCGCCAGCAGGATTAGTGGGGCCAACGTCCTGACTTTC
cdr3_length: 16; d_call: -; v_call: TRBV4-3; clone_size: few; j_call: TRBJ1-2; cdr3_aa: CATSERSSGALTGYTF; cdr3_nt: TGCGCCACCTCCGAGCGGTCCTCAGGTGCCCTAACTGGCTACACCTTC
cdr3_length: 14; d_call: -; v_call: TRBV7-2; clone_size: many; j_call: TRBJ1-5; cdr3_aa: CASSQMGHNQPQHF; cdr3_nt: TGTGCCAGCAGCCAAATGGGCCACAATCAGCCCCAGCATTTT
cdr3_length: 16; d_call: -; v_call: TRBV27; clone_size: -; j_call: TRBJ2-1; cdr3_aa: CASEPAGQGPHNEQFF; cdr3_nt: TGTGCCAGCGAACCCGCGGGGCAGGGACCCCACAATGAGCAGTTCTTC
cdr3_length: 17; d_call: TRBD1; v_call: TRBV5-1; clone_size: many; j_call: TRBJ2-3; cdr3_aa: CASSLEGQGVTSDTQYF; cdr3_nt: TGCGCCAGCAGCTTGGAGGGACAGGGAGTCACTTCAGATACGCAGTATTTT
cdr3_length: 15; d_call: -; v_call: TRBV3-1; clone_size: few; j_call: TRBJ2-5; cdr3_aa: CASSRDGLRKETQYF; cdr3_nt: TGTGCCAGCAGCCGGGACGGACTGAGAAAAGAGACCCAGTACTTC
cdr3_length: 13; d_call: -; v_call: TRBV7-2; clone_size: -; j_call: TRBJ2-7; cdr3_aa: CASSLNRENEQYF; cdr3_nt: TGTGCCAGCAGCTTAAATAGGGAGAACGAGCAGTACTTC
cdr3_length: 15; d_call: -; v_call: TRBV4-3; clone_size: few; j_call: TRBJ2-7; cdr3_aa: CASSPNGVSSYEQYF; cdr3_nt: TGCGCCAGCAGTCCGAACGGGGTTAGCTCCTACGAGCAGTACTTC
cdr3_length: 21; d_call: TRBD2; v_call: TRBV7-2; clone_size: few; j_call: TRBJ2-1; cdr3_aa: CASSSLPGLAGGNSSYNEQFF; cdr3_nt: TGTGCCAGCAGCTCTCTTCCGGGACTAGCGGGGGGTAATAGCTCCTACAATGAGCAGTTCTTC
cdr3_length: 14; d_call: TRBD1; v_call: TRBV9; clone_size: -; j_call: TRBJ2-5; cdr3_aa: CASSERTGQETQYF; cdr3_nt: TGTGCCAGCAGCGAGCGGACAGGGCAAGAGACCCAGTACTTC
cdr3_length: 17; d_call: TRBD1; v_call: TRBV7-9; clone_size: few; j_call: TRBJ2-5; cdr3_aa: CASSGTGKGYRGMTQYF; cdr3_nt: TGTGCCAGCAGCGGGACAGGAAAGGGATATCGTGGGATGACCCAGTACTTC
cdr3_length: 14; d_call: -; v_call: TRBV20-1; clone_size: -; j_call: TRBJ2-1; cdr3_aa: CSASTGLTVIEQFF; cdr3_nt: TGCAGTGCGTCGACAGGCCTAACTGTGATTGAGCAGTTCTTC
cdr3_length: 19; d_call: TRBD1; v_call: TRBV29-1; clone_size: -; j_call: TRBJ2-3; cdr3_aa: CSVPTGGGLISASTDTQYF; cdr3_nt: TGCAGCGTGCCAACAGGGGGCGGCTTAATCAGTGCTAGCACAGATACGCAGTATTTT
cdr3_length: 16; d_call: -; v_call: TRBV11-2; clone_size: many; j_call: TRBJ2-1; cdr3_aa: CASSPRGAFTYNEQFF; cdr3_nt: TGTGCCAGCAGCCCCCGCGGGGCCTTTACCTACAATGAGCAGTTCTTC
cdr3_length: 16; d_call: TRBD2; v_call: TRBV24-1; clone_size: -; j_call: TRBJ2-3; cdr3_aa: CATSDWGTRRGDTQYF; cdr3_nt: TGTGCCACCAGTGATTGGGGGACTAGGCGCGGAGATACGCAGTATTTT
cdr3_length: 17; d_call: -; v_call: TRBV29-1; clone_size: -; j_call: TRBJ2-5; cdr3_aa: CSVEYVSNWQGQETQYF; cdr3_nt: TGCAGCGTTGAATATGTATCTAATTGGCAGGGCCAAGAGACCCAGTACTTC
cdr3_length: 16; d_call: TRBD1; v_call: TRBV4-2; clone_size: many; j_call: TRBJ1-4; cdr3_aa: CASSLYQGTGDEKLFF; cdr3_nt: TGTGCCAGCAGCCTCTACCAGGGGACAGGGGATGAAAAACTGTTTTTT
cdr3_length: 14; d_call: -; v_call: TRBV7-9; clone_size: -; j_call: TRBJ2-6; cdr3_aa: CASTPSSGANVLTF; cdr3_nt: TGTGCCAGCACCCCTAGCTCTGGGGCCAACGTCCTGACTTTC
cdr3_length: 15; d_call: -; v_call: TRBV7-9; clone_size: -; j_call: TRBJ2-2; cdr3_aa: CASSAQGNGTGELFF; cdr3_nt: TGTGCCAGCAGCGCGCAGGGTAATGGAACCGGGGAGCTGTTTTTT
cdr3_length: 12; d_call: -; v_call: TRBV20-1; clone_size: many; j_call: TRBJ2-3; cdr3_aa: CSARVGGDTQYF; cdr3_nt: TGCAGTGCTAGAGTGGGGGGAGATACGCAGTATTTT
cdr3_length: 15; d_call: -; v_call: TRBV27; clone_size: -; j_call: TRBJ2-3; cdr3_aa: CASSRPGAGTDTQYF; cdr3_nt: TGTGCCAGCTCGAGGCCGGGGGCCGGCACAGATACGCAGTATTTT
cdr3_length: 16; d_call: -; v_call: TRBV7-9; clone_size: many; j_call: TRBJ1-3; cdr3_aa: CASNPNVLYSGNTIYF; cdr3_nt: TGTGCCAGCAACCCGAATGTACTCTACTCTGGAAACACCATATATTTT
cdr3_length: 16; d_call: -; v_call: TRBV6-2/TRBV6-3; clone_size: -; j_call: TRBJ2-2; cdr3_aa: CASSYSLKGNTGELFF; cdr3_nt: TGTGCCAGCAGTTACTCCCTAAAGGGAAACACCGGGGAGCTGTTTTTT